The 7 T cell receptor beta chains reported below all come from one sample, sequenced in a study of T-cell reconstitution after alpha-beta-depleted transplantation in children. Preparation of the TCRbeta library used unique molecular identifiers. TCRdb reprocessed the PCR reads via MiXCR and lists one record per CDR3 protein. Of approximately 430,000 distinct CDR3 sequences listed, 16% are singletons. Sequencing was performed on PBMCs, mostly from graft donor cells, taken 360 days after TCRalphabeta/CD19-depleted stem cell transplant. These receptors were taken from a boy under three years old who had a stem cell transplant for Wiskott-Aldrich syndrome, so the T cells may come from the graft donor.

The chain recombines TRBV7-6 with TRBJ2-7, with D perhaps matching TRBD2 (6 bases). The CDR3 extends over 16 amino acids. The germline V gene encodes CDR1 SGHVS and CDR2 FNYEAQ. V lost 4 bases and J lost 4, with 20 bases in between. The CDR3 protein is CASSSTTSRKLYEQYF. In DNA form, the CDR3 reads TGTGCCAGCAGCTCCACGACTAGTAGGAAGTTATACGAGCAGTACTTC.

This rearrangement joins TRBV5-6 to TRBJ2-1; D not certain. Trimming took off 2 bases at V and 10 bases at J, with 10 bases between the two ends. This CDR3 is built from 12 residues. CDR1 is SGHDT, CDR2 YYEEEE, per germline. The CDR3 spells CASSFTPREQFF. CDR3 in DNA: TGTGCCAGCAGCTTTACCCCGAGGGAGCAGTTCTTC.

In its sample, this clonotype was seen a few times. The V and J genes are TRBV6-1 and TRBJ1-4; TRBD1 matches 8 bases. This CDR3 has 17 amino acids. The V segment lost 6 bases and the J segment 8 bases; nucleotides outside the gene matches: 17. Germline CDR1 is MNHNS and CDR2 is SASEGT. The DNA of the CDR3 is TGTGCCAGCAGGGCAGGGACAGGCCGGGGCCGGGGGGAAAAACTGTTTTTT. As protein: CASRAGTGRGRGEKLFF.

The J gene is TRBJ1-5, the V gene TRBV27; 11 nucleotides agree with TRBD1. With V trimmed by 6 bases and J by 4 bases, 11 bases remained unmatched. The CDR3 loop spans 17 amino acids. Germline lookup yields CDR1 MNHEY and CDR2 SMNVEV (reference sequence). CDR3 region: CASSPGEGTGGNQPQHF. CDR3 sequence (DNA): TGTGCCAGCAGCCCTGGGGAGGGGACAGGGGGGAATCAGCCCCAGCATTTT.

This clonotype was counted at least ten times. V usage is TRBV11-2 and J usage is TRBJ1-1; D unclear. V lost 5 bases, J lost 1 base, and 5 bases lay in between. The CDR3 runs to 12 residues. Germline V CDR1 and CDR2: SGHAT, FQNNGV. The CDR3 DNA is TGTGCCAGCAGCGTACAGAACACTGAAGCTTTCTTT. It yields the protein CASSVQNTEAFF.

This clonotype was picked up a small number of times. This sequence joins TRBV29-1 and TRBJ2-1; 7 bases match TRBD1. V shed 8 bases, J shed 4 bases, and the junction held 14 bases outside the gene matches. Germline loops: CDR1 SQVTM, CDR2 ANQGSEA. The CDR3 is 15 residues long. CDR3 in DNA: TGCAGCCCCTCCTCTTTAGGGGGCGCTTACAATGAGCAGTTCTTC. It translates to CSPSSLGGAYNEQFF.

This clonotype has just a few counts. The genes are TRBV19 and TRBJ2-7; maybe TRBD1 (6 bases). Germline loops: CDR1 LNHDA, CDR2 SQIVND (reference sequence). The CDR3 is 14 residues long. The V and J ends lost 6 bases and 4 bases respectively, with 16 bases between them. In nucleotides, the CDR3 is TGTGCCAGTAGCCTTAGTGGGGGACATTACGAGCAGTACTTC. This sequence encodes CASSLSGGHYEQYF. The full variable domain, its missing parts supplied by reference TRBV19 and TRBJ2-7, is DGGITQSPKYLFRKEGQNVTLSCEQNLNHDAMYWYRQDPGQGLRLIYYSQIVNDFQKGDIAEGYSVSREKKESFPLTVTSAQKNPTAFYLCASSLSGGHYEQYFGPGTRLTVT.